The 13 T cell receptor beta chains below were found in one sample sequenced in a study of OX40 agonist ivuxolimab in advanced cancers. TCRdb's copy holds only in-frame clones and misses some; the assay was immunoSEQ multiplex PCR. The data contain approximately 52,000 clones, 75% to 85% of them seen just once; the ten biggest clones take up 1.5% to 2%. The specimen was CD4+ or CD8+ T cells sorted from blood, collected in a trial of the OX40 agonist ivuxolimab. All receptors come from an adult with an advanced solid tumor such as melanoma, head and neck, liver or kidney cancer.

This chain joins TRBV7-8 and TRBJ2-1, with 8 bases matching TRBD2. Germline V gives CDR1 SGHVS, CDR2 FQNEAQ. CDR3 size: 12 residues. Trimming cost V 5 bases and J 12 bases; bases outside gene matches: 6. The CDR3 region has the DNA TGTGCCAGCAGCCGGGGGGGATGGGGGCAGTTCTTC. Translated: CASSRGGWGQFF.

This rearrangement joins TRBV28 to TRBJ2-7, with 9 positions matching TRBD1. With V trimmed by 4 bases and J by 1 base, 5 bases remained unmatched. Germline V gives CDR1 MDHEN, CDR2 SYDVKM. The CDR3 consists of 15 residues. The CDR3 is CASSSPGTGSYEQYF. CDR3 nucleotides: TGTGCCAGCAGTTCCCCCGGGACAGGGTCCTACGAGCAGTACTTC.

DNA of the CDR3: TGTGCCAGCAGTGACTCAGCGGGAGGGTTGGATACGCAGTATTTT. Its translation is CASSDSAGGLDTQYF. This chain links TRBV6-4 with TRBJ2-3; 10 nucleotides match TRBD2. The CDR3 consists of 15 residues. Germline values: CDR1 MRHNA, CDR2 SNTAGT. The V segment lost 0 bases and the J segment 6 bases; nucleotides outside the gene matches: 3.

The chain employs TRBV5-1 and TRBJ1-4; D not resolved. The V end was cut by 5 bases, the J end by 4 bases, with 9 bases between. The CDR3 is 13 residues long. Germline lookup yields CDR1 SGHRS and CDR2 YFSETQ. In DNA form, the CDR3 reads TGCGCCAGCAGTCTCTCGAATAATGAAAAACTGTTTTTT. It translates to CASSLSNNEKLFF.

The chain is built from TRBV27 and TRBJ2-7, with 9 bases matching TRBD1. From germline, CDR1 is MNHEY and CDR2 SMNVEV (reference sequence). V was clipped by 2 bases and J by 5 bases; unmatched bases: 7. This CDR3 has 15 amino acids. CDR3 bases: TGTGCCAGCAGTTTACTGGACAGGGGTCACGACGAGCAGTACTTC. As protein: CASSLLDRGHDEQYF.

V and J are TRBV2 and TRBJ2-5, with D possibly matching TRBD2 (5 bases). The CDR3 has 14 amino acids. The V end was cut by 11 bases, the J end by 8 bases, with 24 bases between. The germline CDR1 and CDR2 sequences are SNHLY and FYNNEI. In DNA form, the CDR3 reads TGTGCCTGCCAGGCGGCTAGAGGGATGTATACCCAGTACTTC. Protein product: CACQAARGMYTQYF.

This rearrangement joins TRBV6-1 to TRBJ1-4; TRBD1 is a possible D gene (6 bases). CDR1 is MNHNS, CDR2 SASEGT, per germline. The CDR3 contains 15 residues. Trimming took 3 bases from V and 5 from J, leaving 13 bases between them. DNA for the CDR3: TGTGCCAGCAGTGACCCGACAGGTTCCAATGAAAAACTGTTTTTT. Translating it yields CASSDPTGSNEKLFF.

A word on this clone: One junction end disagrees with the germline gene, perhaps due to a read error. The V and J genes are TRBV5-5 and TRBJ1-3; D gene ambiguous. This CDR3 has 15 amino acids. Germline V gene sequence: CDR1 SGHKS, CDR2 YYEKEE (reference sequence). The CDR3: CASSLGAFSGNTIYF. The CDR3 DNA follows: TGTGCCAGCAGTTTGGGCGCCTTCTCTGGAAACACCATATATTTT.

In nucleotides, the CDR3 is TGTGCCAGCAGAGATAGCGGGAGCAGCTCCTACGAGCAGTACTTC. Its translation is CASRDSGSSSYEQYF. This chain links TRBV6-1 with TRBJ2-7; 9 positions match TRBD2. Germline loops: CDR1 MNHNS, CDR2 SASEGT. This CDR3 region has 15 residues. The V segment lost 6 bases and the J segment 0 bases; nucleotides outside the gene matches: 6.

The rearrangement uses TRBV25-1 and TRBJ2-1, with 10 bases lining up with TRBD2. Unmatched junction bases numbered 11, after V lost 5 bases and J lost 4 bases. Germline V lookup: CDR1 MGHDK, CDR2 SYGVNS. This CDR3 comprises 17 residues. The CDR3 DNA follows: TGTGCCAGCAGTCCCCCTAGCGGGAGCGCGGGTTACAATGAGCAGTTCTTC. Protein product: CASSPPSGSAGYNEQFF.

V and J are TRBV9 and TRBJ1-5; TRBD1 aligns across 8 bases. The V and J ends lost 4 bases and 6 bases, in that order; junction bases with no gene match: 6. Germline loops: CDR1 SGDLS, CDR2 YYNGEE. The CDR3 is 14 amino acids. The DNA of the CDR3 is TGTGCCAGCAGCCGGACAGGGCTCGGTCAGCCCCAGCATTTT. Its translation is CASSRTGLGQPQHF.

This clone has just a few counts. The V gene is TRBV11-2, the J gene TRBJ2-2; 8 positions match TRBD1. This CDR3 comprises 16 residues. Per the germline V gene, CDR1 is SGHAT and CDR2 is FQNNGV. V lost 1 base to trimming and J lost 7 bases; unmatched junction nucleotides: 8. The CDR3 sequence is CASSLVTGVSGGELFF. CDR3 coding DNA: TGTGCCAGCAGCTTAGTGACAGGGGTCTCGGGCGGGGAGCTGTTTTTT.

The rearrangement uses TRBV6-1 and TRBJ1-6; D possibly corresponds to TRBD1 (5 bases). Trimming took 2 bases from V and 5 from J, leaving 10 bases between them. From germline, CDR1 is MNHNS and CDR2 SASEGT. This CDR3 has 15 amino acids. CDR3 DNA sequence: TGTGCCAGCAGTGAATCCGGGACCGATAATTCACCCCTCCACTTT. Translating it yields CASSESGTDNSPLHF.